The clone carrying this T cell receptor (beta chain) has just a few counts. Its specificity is unknown. The sample is drawn from a study of T-cell reconstitution after alpha-beta-depleted transplantation in children. TCRbeta library construction was performed incorporating unique molecular identifiers. Via MiXCR, TCRdb re-called the PCR reads, giving one row per CDR3 protein. This sample carries around 76,000 distinct CDR3 sequences, 18% of them seen once, and the ten largest clones take about half. The study, taken as a whole, reports: By one year post-transplant, T-cell counts and diversity largely arose from T cells that were newly produced. Reportedly, only several hundred clones from non-depleted graft cells drove alpha-beta T-cell counts at about two months.

CDR3 length: 14 residues. V was pared by 7 bases and J by 5 bases, with 9 bases of the junction left unmatched. CDR1 and CDR2 (germline): MNHEY, SVGEGT. This sample comprised PBMCs, mostly from graft donor cells, obtained 360 days after TCRalphabeta/CD19-depleted stem cell transplant. The TCR was taken from a male patient between 2 and 10 years old who had a stem cell transplant for acute lymphoblastic leukemia, so the T cells may come from the graft donor. The chain employs TRBV6-2 or TRBV6-3 and TRBJ2-7, with TRBD2 matching over 9 bases. This chain's CDR3 is CASNLIAGVHEQYF. The CDR3, as DNA: TGTGCCAGCAATTTAATAGCGGGAGTCCACGAGCAGTACTTC.